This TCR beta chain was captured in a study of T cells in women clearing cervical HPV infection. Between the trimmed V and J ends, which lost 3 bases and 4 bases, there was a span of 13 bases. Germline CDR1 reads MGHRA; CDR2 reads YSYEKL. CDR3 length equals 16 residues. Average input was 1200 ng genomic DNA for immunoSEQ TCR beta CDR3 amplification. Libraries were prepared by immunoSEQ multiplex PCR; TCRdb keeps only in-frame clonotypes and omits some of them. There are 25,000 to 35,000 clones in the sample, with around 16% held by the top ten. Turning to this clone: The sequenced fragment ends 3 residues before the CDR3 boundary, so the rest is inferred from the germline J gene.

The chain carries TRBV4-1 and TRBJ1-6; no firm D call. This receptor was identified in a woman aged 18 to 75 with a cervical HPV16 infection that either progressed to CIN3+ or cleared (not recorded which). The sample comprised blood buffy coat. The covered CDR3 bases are TGCGCCAGCAGCCATGATACCACAAGTTATAATTCACCC. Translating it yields CASSHDTTSYNSP. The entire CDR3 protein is CASSHDTTSYNSPLHF.